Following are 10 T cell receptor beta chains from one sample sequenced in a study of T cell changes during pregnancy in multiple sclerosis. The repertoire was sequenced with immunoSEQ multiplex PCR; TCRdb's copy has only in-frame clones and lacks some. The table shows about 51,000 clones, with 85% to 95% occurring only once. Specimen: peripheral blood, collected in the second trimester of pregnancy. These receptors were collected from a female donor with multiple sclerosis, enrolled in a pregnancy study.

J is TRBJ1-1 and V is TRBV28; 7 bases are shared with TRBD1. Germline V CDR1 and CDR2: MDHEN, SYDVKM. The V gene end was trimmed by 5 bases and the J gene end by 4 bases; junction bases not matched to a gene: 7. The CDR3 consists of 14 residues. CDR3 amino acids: CASSMDRLRTEAFF. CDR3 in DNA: TGTGCCAGCAGTATGGACAGGTTGCGCACTGAAGCTTTCTTT. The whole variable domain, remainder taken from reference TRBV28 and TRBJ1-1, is DVKVTQSSRYLVKRTGEKVFLECVQDMDHENMFWYRQDPGLGLRLIYFSYDVKMKEKGDIPEGYSVSREKKERFSLILESASTNQTSMYLCASSMDRLRTEAFFGQGTRLTVV.

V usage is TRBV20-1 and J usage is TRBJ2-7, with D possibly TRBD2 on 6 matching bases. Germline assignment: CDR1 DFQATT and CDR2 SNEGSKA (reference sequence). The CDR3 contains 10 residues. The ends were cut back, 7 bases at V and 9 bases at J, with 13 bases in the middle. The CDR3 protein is CSGGLLGQYF. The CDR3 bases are TGCAGTGGGGGACTGCTCGGGCAGTACTTC.

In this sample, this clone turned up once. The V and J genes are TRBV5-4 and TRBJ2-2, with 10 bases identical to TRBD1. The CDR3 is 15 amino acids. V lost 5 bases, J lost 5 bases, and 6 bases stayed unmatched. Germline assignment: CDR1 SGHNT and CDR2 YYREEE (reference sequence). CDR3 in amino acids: CASRRDRGVTGELFF. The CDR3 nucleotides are TGTGCCAGCAGAAGGGACAGGGGCGTAACCGGGGAGCTGTTTTTT.

The CDR3 spells CASSPPTGGPMNTEAFF. Here the CDR3 DNA reads TGTGCCAGCTCACCACCGACAGGGGGACCTATGAACACTGAAGCTTTCTTT. The chain carries TRBV18 and TRBJ1-1, with 9 bases that match TRBD1. The ends lost 0 bases at V and 0 bases at J; junction bases unmatched: 5. The CDR3 is 17 amino acids. Germline CDR1 KGHSH, CDR2 LQKENI.

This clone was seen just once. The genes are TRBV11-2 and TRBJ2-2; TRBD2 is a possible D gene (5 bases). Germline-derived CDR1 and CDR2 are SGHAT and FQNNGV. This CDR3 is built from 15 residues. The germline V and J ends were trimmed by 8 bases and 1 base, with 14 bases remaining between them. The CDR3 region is CASQDERKNTGELFF. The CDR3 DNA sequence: TGTGCCAGCCAAGATGAGCGGAAGAACACCGGGGAGCTGTTTTTT.

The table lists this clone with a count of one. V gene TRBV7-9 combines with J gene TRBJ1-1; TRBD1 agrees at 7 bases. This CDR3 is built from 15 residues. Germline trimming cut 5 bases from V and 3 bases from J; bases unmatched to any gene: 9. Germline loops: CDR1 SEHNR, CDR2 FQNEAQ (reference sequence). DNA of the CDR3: TGTGCCAGCAGCAGTTTTGACAGGGAGGACACTGAAGCTTTCTTT. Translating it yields CASSSFDREDTEAFF.

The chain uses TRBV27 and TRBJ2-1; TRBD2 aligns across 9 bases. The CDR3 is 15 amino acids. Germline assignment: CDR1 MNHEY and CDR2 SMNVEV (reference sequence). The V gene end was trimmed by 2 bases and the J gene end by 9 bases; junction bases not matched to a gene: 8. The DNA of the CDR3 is TGTGCCAGCAGTTTACAGCGGGAGGCTGGTAGTGAGCAGTTCTTC. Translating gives CASSLQREAGSEQFF.

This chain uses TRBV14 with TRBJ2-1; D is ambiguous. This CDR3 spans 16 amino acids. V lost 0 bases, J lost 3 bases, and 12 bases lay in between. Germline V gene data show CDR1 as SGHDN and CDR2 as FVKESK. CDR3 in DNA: TGTGCCAGCAGCCAAGATCACGCACGGTTCTACAATGAGCAGTTCTTC. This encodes CASSQDHARFYNEQFF.

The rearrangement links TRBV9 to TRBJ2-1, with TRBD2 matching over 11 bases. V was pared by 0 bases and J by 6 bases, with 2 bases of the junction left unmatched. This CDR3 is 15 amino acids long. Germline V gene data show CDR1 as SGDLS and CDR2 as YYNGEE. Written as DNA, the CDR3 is TGTGCCAGCAGCGTAGGACTAGCGGGGCTCAATGAGCAGTTCTTC. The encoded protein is CASSVGLAGLNEQFF.

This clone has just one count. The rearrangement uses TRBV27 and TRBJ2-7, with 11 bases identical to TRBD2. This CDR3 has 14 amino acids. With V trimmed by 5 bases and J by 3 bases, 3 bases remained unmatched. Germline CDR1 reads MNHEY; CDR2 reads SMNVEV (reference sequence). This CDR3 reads CASSGLAGGYEQYF. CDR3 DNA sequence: TGTGCCAGCAGTGGGCTAGCGGGAGGCTACGAGCAGTACTTC.